The subject of this entry is one T cell receptor (beta chain). These data originate in a study of blood T cell repertoires in COVID-19. Study-level information: From T cells, B-cell-depleted T cells, or PBMCs came the material, which was cDNA or gDNA.

In the authors' methods: Estimation of nucleated cell counts relied on the amplification of reference gene primers. The table came from immunoSEQ multiplex PCR; TCRdb's copy has only in-frame clones and leaves some out. V and J calls and clone size follow that table, whereas D and trimming were derived from the DNA. The sample holds roughly 150,000 clones; 80% to 90% are singletons and the top ten take less than 4%. Sequences were obtained from peripheral blood. This TCR was recovered from a woman aged 55-69 years with active COVID-19.

CDR3 region: CASSQTTGGFGNTIYF. CDR3 nucleotides: TGTGCCAGCAGCCAAACGACAGGGGGGTTCGGAAACACCATATATTTT. This chain links TRBV14 with TRBJ1-3; TRBD1 matches 9 bases. Germline V lookup: CDR1 SGHDN, CDR2 FVKESK. The CDR3 contains 16 residues. Trimming removed 2 bases from V and 4 bases from J; junction bases left unmatched: 6.